Described below is a single TCR beta chain sequence and its context. Its antigen is unknown. These data come from a study of T-cell memory formation after mild COVID-19. Points from the study as a whole: Pre-infection memory carried some responding clones, suggesting that cross-reactive memory joined. Clones that contracted from day 15 to 85 had balanced CD4/CD8; later expanders were CD4+ biased.

Using its own MiXCR run on the 5' RACE reads, TCRdb lists one record per CDR3 protein. The sample holds roughly 300,000 distinct CDR3 sequences; around 15% are singletons and the top ten take roughly 24%. From germline, CDR1 is SSHAT and CDR2 FNYEAQ (reference sequence). This CDR3 comprises 13 residues. V lost 3 bases and J lost 5, with 8 bases in between. This sequence was found in a young man who had mild COVID-19 (a few samples of this study predate the infection). Cell type and time point are not known. The sample taken for sequencing was PBMCs or a T cell subset sorted from them (not recorded which). The rearrangement joins TRBV7-7 to TRBJ2-1; D is possibly TRBD1 (6 bases). The CDR3 region is CASSLDRNNEQFF. CDR3 bases: TGTGCCAGCAGCTTGGACAGAAACAATGAGCAGTTCTTC.